The rows below give T cell receptor beta chains drawn from one sample of a study of cytomegalovirus exposure and HLA in healthy donors. The assay was immunoSEQ multiplex PCR, and TCRdb's table has in-frame clones only and misses some. The sample totals roughly 110,000 clones; its top ten clones hold about 4%. The sequenced material came from PBMCs. The receptors were gathered from a man between 25 and 39 years old in good health and CMV-seronegative. Both conserved end residues are part of each CDR3. Fields, in order: J gene, V gene, CDR3 protein.

J: TRBJ1-2; V: TRBV6-5; CDR3: CASSAGRSNYGYTF
J: TRBJ2-2; V: TRBV5-4; CDR3: CASLLAGSNTGELFF
J: TRBJ1-1; V: TRBV19; CDR3: CASSTEEGNTEAFF
J: TRBJ2-5; V: TRBV5-1; CDR3: CASSLGGFSGGTETQYF
J: TRBJ1-4; V: TRBV30; CDR3: CAWAPSPNEKLFF
J: TRBJ2-3; V: TRBV6-1; CDR3: CASSGLYTGIRTDTQYF
J: TRBJ2-1; V: TRBV11-3; CDR3: CASSSDRAAYNEQFF
J: TRBJ1-1; V: TRBV14; CDR3: CASSPHWEGVSPEAFF
J: TRBJ1-1; V: TRBV27; CDR3: CASSLRQGVNTEAFF
J: -; V: TRBV6-5; CDR3: CASSYGRTGSSYEQYF
J: TRBJ2-1; V: TRBV19; CDR3: CASSIGLGANEQFF
J: TRBJ1-2; V: TRBV9; CDR3: CASSLQENYGYTF
J: TRBJ1-2; V: TRBV9; CDR3: CASSVALANYGYTF
J: TRBJ1-4; V: TRBV19; CDR3: CASTRRMGLTNEKLFF
J: TRBJ2-5; V: TRBV19; CDR3: CASQSAGSQETQYF
J: TRBJ2-4; V: TRBV2; CDR3: CASRGGAPGVLAKNIQYF
J: TRBJ1-3; V: TRBV27; CDR3: CASMTGGLGNTIYF
J: TRBJ2-3; V: TRBV15; CDR3: CATSSPGTSGGADTQYF
J: TRBJ1-1; V: TRBV2; CDR3: CATGRGGRPEAFF
J: TRBJ2-5; V: TRBV6-5; CDR3: CASSQAGAWETQYF
J: TRBJ2-1; V: TRBV7-2; CDR3: CASSKDTYNEQFF
J: -; V: TRBV5-1; CDR3: CASSFSGGDYEQYF
J: TRBJ1-1; V: TRBV18; CDR3: CASSPGLPMNTEAFF
J: TRBJ1-4; V: TRBV12-2; CDR3: CASRLVLYRGGEKLFF
J: TRBJ2-7; V: TRBV27; CDR3: CASSSDRGLNEQYF
J: TRBJ2-5; V: TRBV5-1; CDR3: CASSSAPSGKETQYF
J: TRBJ1-1; V: TRBV30; CDR3: CAWSRTEAFF
J: TRBJ1-6; V: TRBV7-9; CDR3: CASSYRGNNSPLHF
J: TRBJ2-1; V: TRBV29-1; CDR3: CSVETSGGVEQFF
J: TRBJ1-2; V: TRBV29-1; CDR3: CSVKRQGIGGYTF
J: TRBJ2-5; V: TRBV7-9; CDR3: CASSSGTTTQETQYF
J: TRBJ1-1; V: TRBV9; CDR3: CASSDEGLGRTEAFF
J: TRBJ2-2; V: TRBV2; CDR3: CASSRDRSTGELFF
J: TRBJ1-2; V: TRBV5-1; CDR3: CASRIDPGGNYGYTF
J: TRBJ2-5; V: TRBV30; CDR3: CAWSGDRDEYF
J: TRBJ1-1; V: TRBV6-6; CDR3: CASSYDSLATEAFF
J: TRBJ1-2; V: TRBV10-3; CDR3: CAIRGDRGAYGYTF
J: TRBJ1-2; V: TRBV5-4; CDR3: CASRPTSAHTGAGGYTF
J: TRBJ2-7; V: TRBV5-4; CDR3: CASSLGGETYEQYF
J: TRBJ2-3; V: TRBV5-1; CDR3: CASSMGQGFGTDTQYF
J: TRBJ2-1; V: TRBV19; CDR3: CASHRDRGGEQFF
J: TRBJ1-3; V: TRBV28; CDR3: CASSLRQGGGNTIYF
J: TRBJ1-1; V: TRBV25-1; CDR3: CASSELGQLNTEAFF
J: TRBJ2-3; V: TRBV4-3; CDR3: CASSQDGGGGAGRTGTDTQYF
J: TRBJ1-2; V: TRBV19; CDR3: CASSEQGNYGYTF
J: TRBJ1-4; V: TRBV5-1; CDR3: CASSPQGATNEKLFF
J: TRBJ2-6; V: TRBV5-1; CDR3: CASSLGVSGANVLTF